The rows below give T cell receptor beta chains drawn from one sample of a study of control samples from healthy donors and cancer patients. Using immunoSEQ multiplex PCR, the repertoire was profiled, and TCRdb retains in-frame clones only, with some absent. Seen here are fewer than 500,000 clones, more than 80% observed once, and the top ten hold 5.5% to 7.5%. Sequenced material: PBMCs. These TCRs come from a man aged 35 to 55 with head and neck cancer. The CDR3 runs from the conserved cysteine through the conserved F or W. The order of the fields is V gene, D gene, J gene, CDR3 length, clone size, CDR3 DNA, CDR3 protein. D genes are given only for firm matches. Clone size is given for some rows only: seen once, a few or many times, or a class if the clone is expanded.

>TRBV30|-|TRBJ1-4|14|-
TGTGCCTGGAGTGTAGGGGGGGGTAATGAAAAACTGTTTTTT
CAWSVGGGNEKLFF
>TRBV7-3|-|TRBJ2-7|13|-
TGTGCCAGCAGCTTACACAGGGACGGCGAGCAGTACTTC
CASSLHRDGEQYF
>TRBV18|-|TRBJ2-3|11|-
TGTGCCAGCTCTCCCTCAGATACGCAGTATTTT
CASSPSDTQYF
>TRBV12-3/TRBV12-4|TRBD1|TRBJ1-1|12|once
TGTGCCACCCTGACAGGGACCACTGAAGCTTTCTTT
CATLTGTTEAFF
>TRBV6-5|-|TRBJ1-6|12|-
TGTGCCAGCAGGGTTCATAATTCACCCCTCCACTTT
CASRVHNSPLHF
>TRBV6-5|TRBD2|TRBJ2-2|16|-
TGTGCCAGCAGTTCTGGACTAGGAGGGAACACCGGGGAGCTGTTTTTT
CASSSGLGGNTGELFF
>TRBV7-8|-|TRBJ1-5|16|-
TGTGCCAGCAGCTTAGTATCGTCCAGGGGCAATCAGCCCCAGCATTTT
CASSLVSSRGNQPQHF
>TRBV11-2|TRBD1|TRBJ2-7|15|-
TGTGCCAGCAGCTATGGACAGGGGGGATCCTACGAGCAGTACTTC
CASSYGQGGSYEQYF
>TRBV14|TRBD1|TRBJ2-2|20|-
TGTGCCAGCAGCCAGATTCCGGGACAGGGCCTATTCGCGAACACCGGGGAGCTGTTTTTT
CASSQIPGQGLFANTGELFF
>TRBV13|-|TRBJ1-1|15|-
TGTGCCAGCAGCTATCCGGGACGGGGGAACACTGAAGCTTTCTTT
CASSYPGRGNTEAFF
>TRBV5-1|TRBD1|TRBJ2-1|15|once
TGCGCCAGCAGCATCGGACAGGGGGCATTCAATGAGCAGTTCTTC
CASSIGQGAFNEQFF
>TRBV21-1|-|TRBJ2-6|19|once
TGTGCCAGCAGCAAAGTGGTGGAGACCGAAACCTCTGGGGCCAACGTCCTGACTTTC
CASSKVVETETSGANVLTF
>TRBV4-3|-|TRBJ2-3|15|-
TGCGCTAGCAGCCAAGATTCGGATCTCACAGATACGCAGTATTTT
CASSQDSDLTDTQYF
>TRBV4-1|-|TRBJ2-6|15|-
TGCGCCAGCAGCTCGGGATCCTCTGGGGCCAACGTCCTGACTTTC
CASSSGSSGANVLTF
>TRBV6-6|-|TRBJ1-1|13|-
TGTGCCAGCAATTGGGGGGGCGGAACTGAAGCTTTCTTT
CASNWGGGTEAFF
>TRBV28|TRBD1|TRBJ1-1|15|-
TGTGCCAGCGGTCGTACCGGGCAGGGGGACACTGAAGCTTTCTTT
CASGRTGQGDTEAFF
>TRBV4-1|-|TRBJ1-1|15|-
TGCGCCAGCAGTCTAAGCCTTGGGGTGAACACTGAAGCTTTCTTT
CASSLSLGVNTEAFF
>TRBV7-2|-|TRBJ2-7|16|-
TGTGCCAGCAGCTTAGTTTTAGGGCGAAGCTCCTACGAGCAGTACTTC
CASSLVLGRSSYEQYF
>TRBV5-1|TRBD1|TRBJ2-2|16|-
TGCGCCAGCAGCTTACCGGGACAGGGGGCAGCCGGGGAGCTGTTTTTT
CASSLPGQGAAGELFF
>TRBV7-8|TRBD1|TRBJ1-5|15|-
TGTGCCAGCAGCTTAGCGGGACAGTACAATCAGCCCCAGCATTTT
CASSLAGQYNQPQHF
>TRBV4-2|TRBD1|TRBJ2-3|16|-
TGTGCCAGCAGCCAAGAGAGGGGGACAGGGGCAGATACGCAGTATTTT
CASSQERGTGADTQYF
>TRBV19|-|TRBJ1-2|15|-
TGTGCCAGTAGTATATACGGGGGGGACGACTATGGCTACACCTTC
CASSIYGGDDYGYTF
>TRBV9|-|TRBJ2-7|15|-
TGTGCCAGCAGCGTGGGAGCTACAAGATCCTACGAGCAGTACTTC
CASSVGATRSYEQYF
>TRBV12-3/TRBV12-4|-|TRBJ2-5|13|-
TGTGCCAGCAACCCCCCTAGTGAAGAGACCCAGTACTTC
CASNPPSEETQYF
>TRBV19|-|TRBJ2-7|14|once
TGTGCCAGTAGTGACGAGGGGGACCTCTACGAGCAGTACTTC
CASSDEGDLYEQYF
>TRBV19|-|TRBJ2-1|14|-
TGTGCCAGTAAAGGACAAAGCTCCTACAATGAGCAGTTCTTC
CASKGQSSYNEQFF
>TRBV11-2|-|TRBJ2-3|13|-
TGTGCCAGCAGCTTGGACCGCTCAGATACGCAGTATTTT
CASSLDRSDTQYF
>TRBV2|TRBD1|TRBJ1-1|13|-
TGTGCCAGCAGCCCAGGGGGCATCACTGAAGCTTTCTTT
CASSPGGITEAFF
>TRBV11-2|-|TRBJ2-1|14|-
TGTGCCAGCAGCCCCTGGGGGGGGGCGCGGGAGCAGTTCTTC
CASSPWGGAREQFF
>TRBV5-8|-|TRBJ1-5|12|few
TGTGCCAGCAGCTTGTTCTATCAGCCCCAGCATTTT
CASSLFYQPQHF
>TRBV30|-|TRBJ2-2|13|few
TGTGCCTGGAGTGGCGGCCACACCGGGGAGCTGTTTTTT
CAWSGGHTGELFF
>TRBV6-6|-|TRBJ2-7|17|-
TGTGCCAGCAGTCCCCGGACATACCTTACCTTCTCCTACGAGCAGTACTTC
CASSPRTYLTFSYEQYF
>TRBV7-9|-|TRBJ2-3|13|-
TGTGCCAGCTTGGGTCAGGGGACAGATACGCAGTATTTT
CASLGQGTDTQYF
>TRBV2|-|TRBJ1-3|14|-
TGTGCCAGCAGTGTGGGGTTCTCTGGAAACACCATATATTTT
CASSVGFSGNTIYF
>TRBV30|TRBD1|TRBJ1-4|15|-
TGTGCCTGGAGTCCGGACAGGGGATTTTATGAAAAACTGTTTTTT
CAWSPDRGFYEKLFF
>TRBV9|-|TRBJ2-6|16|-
TGTGCCAGCACCCGAGAGTTGCACGCCGGGGCCAACGTCCTGACTTTC
CASTRELHAGANVLTF
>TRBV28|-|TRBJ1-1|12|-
TGTGCCAGCATCTCACAGGGAAATGAAGCTTTCTTT
CASISQGNEAFF
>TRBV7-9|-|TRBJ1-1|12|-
TGTGCCAGCAGCTCAAGAGGGACTGAAGCTTTCTTT
CASSSRGTEAFF
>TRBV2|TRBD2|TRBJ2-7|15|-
TGTGCCAGCAGCCGGGGACTAGCGGGCAATAACGAGCAGTACTTC
CASSRGLAGNNEQYF
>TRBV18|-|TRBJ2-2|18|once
TGTGCCAGCTCACTACCCCATGGGGACGGCCGGTCGATCGGGGAGCTGTTTTTT
CASSLPHGDGRSIGELFF
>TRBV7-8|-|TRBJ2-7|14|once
TGTGCCAGCAGCTTTAATCCTCCTCCCTACGAGCAGTACTTC
CASSFNPPPYEQYF
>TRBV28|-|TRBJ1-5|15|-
TGTGCCAGCAGTTTGGTTCTGATTAGCAATCAGCCCCAGCATTTT
CASSLVLISNQPQHF
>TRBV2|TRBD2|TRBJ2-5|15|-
TGTGCCAGCAGCCTCGGGACTAGCGGGCAAGAGACCCAGTACTTC
CASSLGTSGQETQYF
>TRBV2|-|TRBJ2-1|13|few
TGTGCCGACAGGCTAGCGAGGAACAATGAGCAGTTCTTC
CADRLARNNEQFF
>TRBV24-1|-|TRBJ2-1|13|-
TGTGCCACCAGTGATTCGGGGCCCAATGAGCAGTTCTTC
CATSDSGPNEQFF
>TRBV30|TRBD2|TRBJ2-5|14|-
TGTGCCGGAAGACTAGCGGGGGGTGTAGAGACCCAGTACTTC
CAGRLAGGVETQYF
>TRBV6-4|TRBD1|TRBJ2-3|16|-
TGTGCCAGCAGGGAACGCCGGGACAGGGGTACAGATACGCAGTATTTT
CASRERRDRGTDTQYF
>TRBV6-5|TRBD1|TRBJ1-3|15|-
TGTGCCAGCAGTCGAGACAGGGGCTCTGGAAACACCATATATTTT
CASSRDRGSGNTIYF
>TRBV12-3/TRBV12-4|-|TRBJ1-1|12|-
TGTGCCGAGAAAACAGGGAGCGCTGAAGCTTTCTTT
CAEKTGSAEAFF
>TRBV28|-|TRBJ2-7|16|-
TGTGCCAGCAGCACCCCCGAGGCAGGCAGGCCCTACGAGCAGTACTTC
CASSTPEAGRPYEQYF
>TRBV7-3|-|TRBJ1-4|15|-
TGTGCCAGCAGCTTAGGGGGGGCTCTGGATGAAAAACTGTTTTTT
CASSLGGALDEKLFF
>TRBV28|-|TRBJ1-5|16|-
TGTGCCAGCAGCACATTCAGGAGATCGGGCGATCAGCCCCAGCATTTT
CASSTFRRSGDQPQHF
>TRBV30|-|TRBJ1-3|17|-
TGTGCCTGGAGTGTAGGGATGGCAGTCGCCTCTGGAAACACCATATATTTT
CAWSVGMAVASGNTIYF
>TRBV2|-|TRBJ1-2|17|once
TGTGCCAGCAGTGGTCAGGGTTCGGGAACCAACAACTATGGCTACACCTTC
CASSGQGSGTNNYGYTF
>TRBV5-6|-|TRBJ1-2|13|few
TGTGCCAGCAGCTTAGGGAATAACTATGGCTACACCTTC
CASSLGNNYGYTF
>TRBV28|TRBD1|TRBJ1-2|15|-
TGTGCCAGCAGCTCCTCGGGACAGGGTCGCGCTGGCTACACCTTC
CASSSSGQGRAGYTF
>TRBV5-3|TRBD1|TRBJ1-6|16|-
TGTGCCAGAAGCTTTCGAGACAGGGTTAAAAATTCACCCCTCCACTTT
CARSFRDRVKNSPLHF
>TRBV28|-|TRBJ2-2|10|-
TGTGCCAGCGGGGACAGGGAGCTGTTTTTT
CASGDRELFF
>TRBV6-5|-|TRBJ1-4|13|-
TGTGCCAGCCGATTTTCAACTAATGAAAAACTGTTTTTT
CASRFSTNEKLFF